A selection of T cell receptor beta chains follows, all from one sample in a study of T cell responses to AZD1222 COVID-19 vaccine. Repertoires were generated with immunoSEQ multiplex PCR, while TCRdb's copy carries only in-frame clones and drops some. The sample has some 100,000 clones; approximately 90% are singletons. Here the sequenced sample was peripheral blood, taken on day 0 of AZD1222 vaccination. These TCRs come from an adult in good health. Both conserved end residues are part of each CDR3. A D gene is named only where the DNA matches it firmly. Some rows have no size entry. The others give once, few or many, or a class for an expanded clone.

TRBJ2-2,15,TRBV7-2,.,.,CASSLVAGVDGELFF,TGTGCCAGCAGCTTAGTGGCAGGGGTGGACGGGGAGCTGTTTTTT
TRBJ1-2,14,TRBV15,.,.,CATSRDYTGYGYTF,TGTGCCACCAGCAGAGATTATACAGGCTATGGCTACACCTTC
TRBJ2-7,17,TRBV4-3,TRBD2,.,CASSQALLAGVTYEQYF,TGCGCCAGCAGCCAAGCCCTACTAGCGGGGGTGACCTACGAGCAGTACTTC
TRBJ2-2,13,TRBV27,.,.,CASSFSRPGELFF,TGTGCCAGCAGTTTTTCCCGACCCGGGGAGCTGTTTTTT
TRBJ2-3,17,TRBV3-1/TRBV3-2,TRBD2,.,CASSARTSGAGTDTQYF,TGTGCCAGCAGCGCCCGGACTAGCGGGGCTGGGACAGATACGCAGTATTTT
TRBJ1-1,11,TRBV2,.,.,CASSQQVEAFF,TGTGCCAGCAGTCAACAGGTGGAAGCTTTCTTT
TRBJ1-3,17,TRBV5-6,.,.,CASSLTIISRSGNTIYF,TGTGCCAGCAGCTTGACCATTATCTCAAGGTCTGGAAACACCATATATTTT
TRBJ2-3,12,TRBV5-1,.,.,CASSPLEDTQYF,TGCGCCAGCAGCCCCTTGGAAGATACGCAGTATTTT
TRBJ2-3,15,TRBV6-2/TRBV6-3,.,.,CASSYLGGPWDTQYF,TGTGCCAGCAGTTACCTGGGGGGCCCCTGGGATACGCAGTATTTT
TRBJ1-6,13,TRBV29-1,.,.,CSVEVVPNSPLHF,TGCAGCGTTGAAGTGGTTCCCAATTCACCCCTCCACTTT
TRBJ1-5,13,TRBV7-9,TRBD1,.,CASSRTGDQPQHF,TGTGCCAGCAGTCGGACAGGGGATCAGCCCCAGCATTTT
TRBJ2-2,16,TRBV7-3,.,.,CASSLGPAANTGELFF,TGTGCCAGCAGCCTAGGCCCAGCGGCGAACACCGGGGAGCTGTTTTTT
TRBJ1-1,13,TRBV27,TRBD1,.,CASRQTGGTEAFF,TGTGCCAGCAGACAGACAGGGGGCACTGAAGCTTTCTTT
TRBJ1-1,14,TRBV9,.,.,CASSPRVLNTEAFF,TGTGCCAGCAGCCCGAGGGTCTTGAACACTGAAGCTTTCTTT
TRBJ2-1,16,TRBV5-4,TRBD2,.,CASSLGGGGSYNEQFF,TGTGCCAGCAGCTTGGGGGGCGGGGGTTCCTACAATGAGCAGTTCTTC
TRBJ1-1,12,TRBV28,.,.,CASTRGDTEAFF,TGTGCCAGCACCCGGGGGGACACTGAAGCTTTCTTT
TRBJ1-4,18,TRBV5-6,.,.,CASSLRPHHPGFNEKLFF,TGTGCCAGCAGCTTGAGGCCTCACCACCCGGGGTTTAATGAAAAACTGTTTTTT
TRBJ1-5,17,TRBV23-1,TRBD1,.,CASSQSPDRESGQPQHF,TGCGCCAGCAGTCAATCCCCGGACAGGGAAAGTGGTCAGCCCCAGCATTTT
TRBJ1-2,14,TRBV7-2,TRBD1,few,CASSLKDRVDGYTF,TGTGCCAGCAGCTTAAAGGACAGGGTGGATGGCTACACCTTC
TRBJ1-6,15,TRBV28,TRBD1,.,CASSFNRGGGSPLHF,TGTGCCAGCAGTTTCAACAGGGGTGGTGGTTCACCCCTCCACTTT
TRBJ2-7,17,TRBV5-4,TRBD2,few,CASRPSGGGGAEYEQYF,TGTGCCAGCAGACCATCAGGTGGCGGGGGGGCCGAATACGAGCAGTACTTC
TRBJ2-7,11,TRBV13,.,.,CASSAVLGQYF,TGTGCCAGCAGCGCAGTCCTTGGGCAGTACTTC
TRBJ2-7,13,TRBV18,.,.,CASSRDRLYEQYF,TGTGCCAGCTCACGAGACAGGCTCTACGAGCAGTACTTC
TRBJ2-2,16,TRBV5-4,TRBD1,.,CASSSRDRGADGELFF,TGTGCCAGCAGCTCCCGGGACAGGGGCGCGGACGGGGAGCTGTTTTTT
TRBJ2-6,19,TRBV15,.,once,CATSRDLAGASSGANVLTF,TGTGCCACCAGCAGAGATCTAGCAGGGGCTTCCTCTGGGGCCAACGTCCTGACTTTC
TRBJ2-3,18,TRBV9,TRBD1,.,CASSVTRDRMSSTDTQYF,TGTGCCAGCAGCGTAACACGGGACAGGATGTCTAGCACAGATACGCAGTATTTT
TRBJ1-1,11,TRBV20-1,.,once,CSASPLSEAFF,TGCAGTGCTAGTCCCCTGAGTGAAGCTTTCTTT
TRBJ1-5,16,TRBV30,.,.,CAWSSVAGILNQPQHF,TGTGCCTGGAGTTCTGTGGCAGGGATACTCAATCAGCCCCAGCATTTT
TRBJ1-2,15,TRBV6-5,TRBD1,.,CASEEGGAGGYGYTF,TGTGCCAGCGAGGAGGGGGGCGCAGGGGGCTATGGCTACACCTTC
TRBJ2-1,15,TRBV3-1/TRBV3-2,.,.,CASSSGSYTYNEQFF,TGTGCCAGCAGCTCCGGGTCGTATACCTACAATGAGCAGTTCTTC
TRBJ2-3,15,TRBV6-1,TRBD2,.,CASSDGLAGGDTQYF,TGTGCCAGCAGTGACGGACTAGCGGGGGGAGATACGCAGTATTTT
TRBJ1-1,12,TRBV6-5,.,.,CASSGDLREAFF,TGTGCCAGCAGCGGGGACCTACGGGAAGCTTTCTTT
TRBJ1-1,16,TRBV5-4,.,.,CASSLPRGTTNTEAFF,TGTGCCAGCAGCTTACCTCGGGGGACAACCAACACTGAAGCTTTCTTT
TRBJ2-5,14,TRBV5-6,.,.,CASNQGLRQETQYF,TGTGCCAGCAACCAGGGGCTCAGGCAAGAGACCCAGTACTTC
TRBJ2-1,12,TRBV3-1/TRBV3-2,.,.,CASSQIGHEQFF,TGTGCCAGCAGCCAAATAGGACATGAGCAGTTCTTC
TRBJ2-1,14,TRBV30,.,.,CAWSGRSGYNEQFF,TGTGCCTGGAGTGGCAGGTCAGGGTACAATGAGCAGTTCTTC
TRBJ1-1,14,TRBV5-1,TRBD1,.,CASSTGQGGTEAFF,TGCGCCAGCAGCACGGGACAGGGAGGGACTGAAGCTTTCTTT
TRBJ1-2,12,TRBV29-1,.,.,CSVDAGNYGYTF,TGCAGCGTTGATGCGGGAAACTATGGCTACACCTTC
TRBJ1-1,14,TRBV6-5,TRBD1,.,CASSRDRGFAEAFF,TGTGCCAGCAGCCGGGACAGGGGATTCGCTGAAGCTTTCTTT
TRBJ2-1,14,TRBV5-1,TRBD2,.,CACQAGPSYNEQFF,TGCGCCTGCCAAGCGGGGCCATCCTACAATGAGCAGTTCTTC
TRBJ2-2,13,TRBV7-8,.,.,CASSTSPTGELFF,TGTGCCAGCAGCACGTCCCCGACCGGGGAGCTGTTTTTT
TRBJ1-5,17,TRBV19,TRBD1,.,CASSIVGTGVSNQPQHF,TGTGCCAGTAGTATAGTCGGGACAGGGGTTAGCAATCAGCCCCAGCATTTT